The present TCR beta chain was sequenced within a study of blood T cells in healthy people across ages. Germline loops: CDR1 SQVTM, CDR2 ANQGSEA. Trimming shortened V by 5 bases and J by 2 bases, and 12 bases separated the two germline ends. The CDR3 runs to 14 residues. Sample-barcoded 5' priming and a J-beta primer mix drove a second PCR of roughly 7 to 11 cycles. Individual samples furnished no less than 2.5 million CDR3-containing paired-end reads apiece. TCRdb redid the calling of the 5' RACE reads with MiXCR, one entry per CDR3 protein. Here the sample spans about 1,500,000 distinct CDR3 sequences, approximately 30% being singletons.

The TCR comes from a young woman in good health. The specimen sequenced was blood. This chain joins TRBV29-1 and TRBJ2-2; possibly TRBD2 for D (5 bases). The CDR3 DNA reads as TGCAGCGTTTCTCCCACGGGAAACACCGGGGAGCTGTTTTTT. This gives the protein CSVSPTGNTGELFF.